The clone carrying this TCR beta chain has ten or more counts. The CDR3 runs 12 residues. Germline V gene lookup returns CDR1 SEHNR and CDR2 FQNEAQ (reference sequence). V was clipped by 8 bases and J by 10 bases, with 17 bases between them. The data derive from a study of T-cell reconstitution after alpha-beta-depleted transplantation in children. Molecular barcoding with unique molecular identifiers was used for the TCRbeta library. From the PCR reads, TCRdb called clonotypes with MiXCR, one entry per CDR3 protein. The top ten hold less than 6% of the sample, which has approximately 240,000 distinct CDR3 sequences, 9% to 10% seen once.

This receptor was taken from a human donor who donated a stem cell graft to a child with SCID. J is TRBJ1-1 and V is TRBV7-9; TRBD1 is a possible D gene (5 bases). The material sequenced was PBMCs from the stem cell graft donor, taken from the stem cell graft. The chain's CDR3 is CASFDGAGGAFF. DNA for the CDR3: TGTGCCAGCTTCGACGGGGCGGGGGGAGCTTTCTTT.